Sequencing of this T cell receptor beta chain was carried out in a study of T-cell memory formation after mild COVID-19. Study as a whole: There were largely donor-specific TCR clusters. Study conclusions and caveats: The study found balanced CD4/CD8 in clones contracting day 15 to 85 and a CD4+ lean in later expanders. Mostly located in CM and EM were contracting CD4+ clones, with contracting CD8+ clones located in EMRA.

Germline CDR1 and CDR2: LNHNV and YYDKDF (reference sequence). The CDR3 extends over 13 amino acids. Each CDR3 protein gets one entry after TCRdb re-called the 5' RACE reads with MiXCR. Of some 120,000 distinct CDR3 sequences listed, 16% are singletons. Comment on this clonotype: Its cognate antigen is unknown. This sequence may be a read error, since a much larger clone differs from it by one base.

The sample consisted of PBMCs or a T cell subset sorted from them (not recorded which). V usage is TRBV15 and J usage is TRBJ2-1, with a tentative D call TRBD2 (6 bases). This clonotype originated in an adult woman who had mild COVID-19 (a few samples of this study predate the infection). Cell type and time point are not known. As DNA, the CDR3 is TGTGCCACCAGCAGAGATGGCGGGGATGAGCAGTCCTTC. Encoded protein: CATSRDGGDEQSF.